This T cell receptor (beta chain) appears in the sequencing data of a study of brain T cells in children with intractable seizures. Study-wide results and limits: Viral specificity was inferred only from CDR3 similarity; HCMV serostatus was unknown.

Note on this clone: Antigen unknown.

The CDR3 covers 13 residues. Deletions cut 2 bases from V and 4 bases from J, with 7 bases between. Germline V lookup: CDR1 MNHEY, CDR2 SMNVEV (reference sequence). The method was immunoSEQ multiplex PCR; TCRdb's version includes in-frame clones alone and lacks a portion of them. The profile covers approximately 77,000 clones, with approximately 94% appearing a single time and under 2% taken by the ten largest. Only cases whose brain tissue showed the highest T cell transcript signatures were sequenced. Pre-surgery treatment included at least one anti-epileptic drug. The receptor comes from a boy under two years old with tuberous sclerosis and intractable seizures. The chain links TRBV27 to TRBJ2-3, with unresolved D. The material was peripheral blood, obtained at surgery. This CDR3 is CASSLGEPDTQYF. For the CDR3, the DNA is TGTGCCAGCAGTTTAGGGGAACCAGATACGCAGTATTTT.